The 3 T cell receptor beta chains in this list originate from one sample, sequenced in a study of a mutant IDH1 vaccine in newly diagnosed glioma. These receptors are not linked to any known antigen. Some clones are missing from TCRdb's copy, which holds only in-frame ones; the method was immunoSEQ multiplex PCR. Altogether about 48,000 clones are present, roughly 84% being singletons, with the ten largest covering about 7%. Specified time point: week 35, safety follow-up. The investigators gave 300 ug of mutant IDH1 20-mer peptide in each vaccine dose, together with topical imiquimod. The sequences come from PBMCs, collected from a glioma patient whose treatment included an IDH1 peptide vaccine. Receptor source: a man aged 40-49 years with glioma.

V gene TRBV6-4 combines with J gene TRBJ1-2, with a weak D call TRBD1 (6 bases). Germline V gene sequence: CDR1 MRHNA, CDR2 SNTAGT. CDR3 size: 13 residues. Trimming stripped 3 bases from V and 6 bases from J, with 11 bases between. CDR3 coding DNA: TGTGCCAGCAGTGAGGGTGAGGGGGATGGCTACACCTTC. Translation: CASSEGEGDGYTF.

The rearrangement uses TRBV11-2 and TRBJ2-7, with 7 bases lining up with TRBD1. This CDR3 comprises 15 residues. V lost 3 bases and J lost 3; bases outside the gene matches: 8. The germline CDR1 and CDR2 sequences are SGHAT and FQNNGV. CDR3 residues: CASSFLRDRIYEQYF. For the CDR3, the DNA is TGTGCCAGCAGCTTTTTACGGGACAGAATCTACGAGCAGTACTTC. The whole variable domain, remainder taken from reference TRBV11-2 and TRBJ2-7, is EAGVAQSPRYKIIEKRQSVAFWCNPISGHATLYWYQQILGQGPKLLIQFQNNGVVDDSQLPKDRFSAERLKGVDSTLKIQPAKLEDSAVYLCASSFLRDRIYEQYFGPGTRLTVT.

The chain couples TRBV11-2 to TRBJ2-7; D is unresolved. The CDR3 is made up of 13 amino acids. Trimming stripped 0 bases from V and 2 bases from J, with 5 bases between. Germline values: CDR1 SGHAT, CDR2 FQNNGV. CDR3 DNA: TGTGCCAGCAGCTTAGAGGTGCCCTACGAGCAGTACTTC. Amino acid sequence: CASSLEVPYEQYF.